The 7 T cell receptor beta chains below were found in one sample sequenced in a study of breast tumors, draining lymph nodes, adjacent tissues. TCRdb ran MiXCR on the multiplex PCR reads and lists one entry per CDR3 protein. The sample yields nearly 200,000 distinct CDR3 sequences, roughly 29% seen once. Samples came from axillary lymph nodes draining the breast cancer. The source material was axillary lymph node tissue. These receptors were obtained from a female donor with breast cancer. Some clones in this sample may be carry-over from other donors' samples.

In this sample, this clonotype turned up many times. The chain carries TRBV24-1 and TRBJ2-4; no clear D gene. CDR3 length: 15 residues. V was shortened by 4 bases and J by 9 bases, with 18 bases between the two germline ends. Germline lookup yields CDR1 KGHDR and CDR2 SFDVKD. For the CDR3, the DNA is TGTGCCACCAGTGACCCTCGAGAAGGGCTGGGCATTCAGTACTTC. It encodes CATSDPREGLGIQYF.

This clonotype appeared many times. The chain carries TRBV12-3 or TRBV12-4 and TRBJ1-2; 7 positions agree with TRBD1. The CDR3 runs 13 residues. With V trimmed by 5 bases and J by 3 bases, 3 bases remained unmatched. CDR3 DNA: TGTGCCAGCAGTAGGGGGACAGACTATGGCTACACCTTC. Encoded protein: CASSRGTDYGYTF.

This clonotype came up many times. The rearrangement joins TRBV12-3 or TRBV12-4 to TRBJ2-3; 11 bases are a match to TRBD2. This CDR3 is built from 15 residues. V shed 7 bases and J 5 bases; nucleotides not matched to a gene: 8. The CDR3 nucleotides are TGTGCCAGCACCTTTAGCGGGGGGGCCATAGATACGCAGTATTTT. This translates into CASTFSGGAIDTQYF.

This chain uses TRBV29-1 with TRBJ2-1; 12 bases align to TRBD2. Germline V gene sequence: CDR1 SQVTM, CDR2 ANQGSEA. The V gene end was trimmed by 3 bases and the J gene end by 0 bases; junction bases not matched to a gene: 9. This CDR3 region has 18 residues. Here the CDR3 reads CSVEEYLAGGPSYNEQFF. CDR3 bases: TGCAGCGTTGAGGAGTATCTAGCGGGGGGGCCCTCCTACAATGAGCAGTTCTTC.

CDR3: CASSPMGGLLNQPQHF. Written as DNA, the CDR3 is TGCGCCAGCAGCCCTATGGGGGGACTGCTAAATCAGCCCCAGCATTTT. The V gene is TRBV5-1, the J gene TRBJ1-5, with D perhaps matching TRBD1 (5 bases). CDR3 length equals 16 residues. With 4 bases removed from V and 4 bases from J, the gap between germline ends came to 18 bases. Per the germline V gene, CDR1 is SGHRS and CDR2 is YFSETQ.

V gene TRBV29-1 combines with J gene TRBJ2-7, with TRBD2 identical over 14 bases. V lost 6 bases to trimming and J lost 5 bases; unmatched junction nucleotides: 6. This CDR3 comprises 14 residues. Germline CDR1 SQVTM, CDR2 ANQGSEA. CDR3 sequence (DNA): TGCAGCGTCAGGACTAGCGGGAGGACCAACGAGCAGTACTTC. Protein product: CSVRTSGRTNEQYF.

This clonotype was picked up many times. This sequence joins TRBV18 and TRBJ1-3; D may be TRBD1 (6 bases). This CDR3 has 14 amino acids. With 1 base removed from V and 2 bases from J, the gap between germline ends came to 6 bases. The V gene's germline CDR1 is KGHSH and CDR2 LQKENI. The CDR3 loop reads CASSPQGAGNTIYF. CDR3 bases: TGTGCCAGCTCACCACAGGGGGCTGGAAACACCATATATTTT.